This T cell receptor (beta chain) was found in a study of beta chain features in type 1 diabetes. Study-level points and caveats: All four CD4+ subsets of Type 1 diabetes patients contained TCRB CDR3s that were moderately but significantly shorter.

This clone has a handful of counts. Its specificity is not known. Every isolated RNA sample was fully reverse transcribed, so sequencing captured expressed TCRB transcripts. Generated by immunoSEQ multiplex PCR, the TCRdb table keeps only in-frame clones and is missing some. This sample carries about 700,000 clones, around 15% of them seen once, and the ten largest clones take 0.022%. The germline V gene encodes CDR1 SGHAT and CDR2 FQDESV (reference sequence). The CDR3 sequence is 15 residues long. Between the trimmed V and J ends, which lost 2 bases and 5 bases, there was a span of 12 bases. What was sequenced was naive CD4+ T cells from blood. This sequence joins TRBV11-1 and TRBJ2-2; possibly TRBD1 for D (6 bases). This receptor was identified in a man younger than 35 with type 1 diabetes. CDR3 loop: CASSLSIQGTGELFF. The CDR3 bases are TGTGCCAGCAGCTTATCGATACAGGGTACCGGGGAGCTGTTTTTT.